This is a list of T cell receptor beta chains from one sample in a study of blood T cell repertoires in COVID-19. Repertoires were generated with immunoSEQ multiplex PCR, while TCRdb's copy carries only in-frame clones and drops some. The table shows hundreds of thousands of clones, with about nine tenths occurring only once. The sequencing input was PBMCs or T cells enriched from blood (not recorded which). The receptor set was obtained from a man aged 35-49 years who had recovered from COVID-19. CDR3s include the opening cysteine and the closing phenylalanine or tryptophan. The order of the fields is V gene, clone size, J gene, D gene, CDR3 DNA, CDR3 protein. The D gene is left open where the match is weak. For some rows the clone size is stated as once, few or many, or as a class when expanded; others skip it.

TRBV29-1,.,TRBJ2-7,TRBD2,TGCAGCGCAACTAGCGGGAGGAACGAGCAGTACTTC,CSATSGRNEQYF
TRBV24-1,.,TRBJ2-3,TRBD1,TGTGCCACCGAGGGGGCCTTAACAGATACGCAGTATTTT,CATEGALTDTQYF
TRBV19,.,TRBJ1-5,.,TGTGCCAGTAGTATCACAGACAATCAGCCCCAGCATTTT,CASSITDNQPQHF
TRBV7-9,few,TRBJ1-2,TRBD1,TGTGCCAGCAGCTCCGGACAGGTCTATGGCTACACCTTC,CASSSGQVYGYTF
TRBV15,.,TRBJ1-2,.,TGTGCCACCAGCAGAGATGCGATCTATGGCTACACCTTC,CATSRDAIYGYTF
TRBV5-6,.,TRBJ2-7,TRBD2,TGTGCCAGCAGCCCGGGACTAGCACACGAGCAGTACTTC,CASSPGLAHEQYF
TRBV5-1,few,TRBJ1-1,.,TGCGCCAGCAGCTACCCACGTGAGGGTACTGAAGCTTTCTTT,CASSYPREGTEAFF
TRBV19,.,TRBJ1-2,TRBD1,TGTGCCAGTAGTCTCCCCGACAGGGCGGGCTACACCTTC,CASSLPDRAGYTF
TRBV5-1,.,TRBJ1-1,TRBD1,TGCGCCAGCAGCGCAGCCGGGACAGGGAACACTGAAGCTTTCTTT,CASSAAGTGNTEAFF
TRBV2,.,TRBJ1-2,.,TGTGCCAGCAGTGAGAGGACAGCATATGGCTACACCTTC,CASSERTAYGYTF
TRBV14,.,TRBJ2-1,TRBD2,TGTGCCAGCACCCACACTAGCGGAGTAGGGAATGAGCAGTTCTTC,CASTHTSGVGNEQFF